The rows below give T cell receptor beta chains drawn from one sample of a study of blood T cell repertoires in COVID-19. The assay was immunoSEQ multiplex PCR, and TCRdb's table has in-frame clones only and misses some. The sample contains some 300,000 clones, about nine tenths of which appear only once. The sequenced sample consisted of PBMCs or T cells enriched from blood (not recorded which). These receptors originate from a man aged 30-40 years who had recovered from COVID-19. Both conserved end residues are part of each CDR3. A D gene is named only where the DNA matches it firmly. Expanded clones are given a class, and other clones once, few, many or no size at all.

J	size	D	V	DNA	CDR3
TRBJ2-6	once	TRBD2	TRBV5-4	TGTGCCAGCAGCTTGGGCGGGAGGCCGTCCGGGGCCAACGTCCTGACTTTC	CASSLGGRPSGANVLTF
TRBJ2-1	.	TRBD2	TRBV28	TGTGCCCTCCGGGGGGCCTACAATGAGCAGTTCTTC	CALRGAYNEQFF
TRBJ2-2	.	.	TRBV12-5	TGTGCTAGTGGTTTGGGGCGGGGGCCCAACACCGGGGAGCTGTTTTTT	CASGLGRGPNTGELFF
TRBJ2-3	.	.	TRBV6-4	TGTGCCAGCAGTGACTCCATAGGGCCCACGGGAGCGCAGTATTTT	CASSDSIGPTGAQYF
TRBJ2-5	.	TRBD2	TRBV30	TGTGCCTGGAGTGAGACTAGCGGGAGGGGACAAGAGACCCAGTACTTC	CAWSETSGRGQETQYF
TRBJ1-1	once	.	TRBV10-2	TGCGCCAGCTATAGAGGGGGTAGCACTGAAGCTTTCTTT	CASYRGGSTEAFF
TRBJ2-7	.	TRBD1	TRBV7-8	TGTGCCAGCAGCTTCCGGACAGGGGGCGCCTACGAGCAGTACTTC	CASSFRTGGAYEQYF
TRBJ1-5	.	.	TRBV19	TGTGCCAGTAGTATAGCGGGGGGGTCGGTAGATCGAACCCAGCATTTT	CASSIAGGSVDRTQHF
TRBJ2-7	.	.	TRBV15	TGTGCCACCAGCAGAGATGACAGGATCTACTACGAGCAGTACTTC	CATSRDDRIYYEQYF
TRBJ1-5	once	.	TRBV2	TGTGCCAGCAGGTTTCAGAGCAATCAGCCCCAGCATTTT	CASRFQSNQPQHF
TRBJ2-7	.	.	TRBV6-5	TGTGCCAGCAGGGTAACAGGAGAATTTTCCTACGAGCAGTACTTC	CASRVTGEFSYEQYF
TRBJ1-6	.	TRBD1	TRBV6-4	TGTGCCAGCAGTGAGGGGACAGGGGATAATTCACCCCTCCACTTT	CASSEGTGDNSPLHF
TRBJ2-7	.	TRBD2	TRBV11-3	TGTGCCAGCAGCTGGAATAGCGGGTACGAGCAGTACTTC	CASSWNSGYEQYF
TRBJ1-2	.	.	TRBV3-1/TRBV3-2	TGTGCCAGCAGCCAACTGAGGGAATCTGGCTACACCTTC	CASSQLRESGYTF
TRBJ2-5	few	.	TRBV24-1	TGTGCCACCAGTGATTTGGGGGGGATCGGGCAAGAGACCCAGTACTTC	CATSDLGGIGQETQYF
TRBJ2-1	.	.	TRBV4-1	TGCGCCAGCAGCCAAACAGGGTTCTACAATGAGCAGTTCTTC	CASSQTGFYNEQFF
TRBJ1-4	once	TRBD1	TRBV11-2	TGTGCCAGCAGTTACACAGGGGGTAGGACTAATGAAAAACTGTTTTTT	CASSYTGGRTNEKLFF
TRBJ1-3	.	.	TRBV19	TGTGCCAGTAGTATAGATGGGAGTAGAAACACCATATATTTT	CASSIDGSRNTIYF
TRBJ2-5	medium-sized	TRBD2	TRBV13	TGTGCCAGCAGCTTATTGACTAGCGGGACGCGTGAGACCCAGTACTTC	CASSLLTSGTRETQYF
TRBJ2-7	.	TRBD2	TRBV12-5	TGTGCTAGTGGTTTCCGGGGTTCGGGGGGCTCCTACGAGCAGTACTTC	CASGFRGSGGSYEQYF
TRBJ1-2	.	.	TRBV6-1	TGTGCCAGCAGTGAAAACCGAGCTTATGGCTACACCTTC	CASSENRAYGYTF
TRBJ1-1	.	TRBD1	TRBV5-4	TGTGCCAGCAGCTTAGACAGGGGGCACACTGAAGCTTTCTTT	CASSLDRGHTEAFF
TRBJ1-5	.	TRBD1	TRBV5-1	TGCGCCAGCAGCGCCGGGACAGGGAACCAGCCCCAGCATTTT	CASSAGTGNQPQHF
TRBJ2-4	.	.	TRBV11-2	TGTGCCAGCAGCTTAGACGGAGCCTTAGCCAAAAACATTCAGTACTTC	CASSLDGALAKNIQYF
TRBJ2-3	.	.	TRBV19	TGTGCCAGTCGCCCGGGTAGCGCCGTCACAGATACGCAGTATTTT	CASRPGSAVTDTQYF
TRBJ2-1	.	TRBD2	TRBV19	TGTGCCAGTAGTATGGGACTAGCGGGGGGGCAGTTCTTC	CASSMGLAGGQFF
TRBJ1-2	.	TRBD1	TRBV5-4	TGTGCCAGCAGAAGACAGGGGGGGAGTCTGTATGGCTACACCTTC	CASRRQGGSLYGYTF
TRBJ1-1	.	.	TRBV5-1	TGCGCCAGCAGCTTGGTACCACCAGGCAGGAACACTGAAGCTTTCTTT	CASSLVPPGRNTEAFF
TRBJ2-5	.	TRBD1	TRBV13	TGTGCCAGCAGCGGGCGACAGGGCGACGGGATAAGAGAGACCCAGTACTTC	CASSGRQGDGIRETQYF
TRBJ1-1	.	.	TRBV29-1	TGCAGCGCCGGACAACTCATGAACACTGAAGCTTTCTTT	CSAGQLMNTEAFF
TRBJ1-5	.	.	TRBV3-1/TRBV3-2	TGTGCCAGCAGCCAAGTCCCTTATAGCAATCAGCCCCAGCATTTT	CASSQVPYSNQPQHF
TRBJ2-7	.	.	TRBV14	TGTGCCAGCAGCCAACCAGGCCCTTCCTACGAGCAGTACTTC	CASSQPGPSYEQYF
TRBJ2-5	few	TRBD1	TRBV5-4	TGTGCCAGCAGCTTGCCGGGACAGGGGTTTCAAGAGACCCAGTACTTC	CASSLPGQGFQETQYF